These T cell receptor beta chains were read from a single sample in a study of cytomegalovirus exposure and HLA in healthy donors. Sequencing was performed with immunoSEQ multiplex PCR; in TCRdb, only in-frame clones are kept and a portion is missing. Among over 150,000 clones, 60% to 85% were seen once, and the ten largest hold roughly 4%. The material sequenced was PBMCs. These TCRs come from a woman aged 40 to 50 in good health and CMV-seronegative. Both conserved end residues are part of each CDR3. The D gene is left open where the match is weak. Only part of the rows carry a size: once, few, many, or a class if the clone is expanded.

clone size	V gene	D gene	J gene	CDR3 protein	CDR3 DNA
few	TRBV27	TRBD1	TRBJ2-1	CASSHRGREQFF	TGTGCCAGCAGTCACAGGGGGCGGGAGCAGTTCTTC
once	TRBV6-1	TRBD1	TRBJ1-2	CASSANSGGTNYGYTF	TGTGCCAGCAGTGCGAACTCAGGGGGGACTAACTATGGCTACACCTTC
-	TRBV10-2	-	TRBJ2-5	CASSATGRQETQYF	TGCGCCAGCAGTGCTACAGGGCGCCAAGAGACCCAGTACTTC
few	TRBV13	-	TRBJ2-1	CASSFGQGRGGQFF	TGTGCCAGCAGCTTCGGGCAGGGTAGAGGTGGGCAGTTCTTC
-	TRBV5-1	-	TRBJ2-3	CASSAGTPFVDTQYF	TGCGCCAGCAGCGCCGGGACACCTTTTGTAGATACGCAGTATTTT
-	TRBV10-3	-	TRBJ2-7	CAISGGPDRNHEQYF	TGTGCCATCAGTGGGGGGCCAGACAGGAACCACGAGCAGTACTTC
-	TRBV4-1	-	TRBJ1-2	CASSRGRRSGYTF	TGCGCCAGCAGCCGAGGCCGTCGCTCCGGCTACACCTTC
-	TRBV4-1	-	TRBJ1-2	CASSQAVEGYTF	TGCGCCAGCAGCCAAGCGGTGGAGGGCTACACCTTC
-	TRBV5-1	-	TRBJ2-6	CASSLAISGANVLTF	TGCGCCAGCAGCTTGGCTATCTCTGGGGCCAACGTCCTGACTTTC
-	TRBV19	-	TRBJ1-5	CASSIPSGRQPQHF	TGTGCCAGTAGTATCCCCTCCGGTCGGCAGCCCCAGCATTTT
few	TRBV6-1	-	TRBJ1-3	CATTVTGNTIYF	TGTGCCACCACAGTAACTGGAAACACCATATATTTT